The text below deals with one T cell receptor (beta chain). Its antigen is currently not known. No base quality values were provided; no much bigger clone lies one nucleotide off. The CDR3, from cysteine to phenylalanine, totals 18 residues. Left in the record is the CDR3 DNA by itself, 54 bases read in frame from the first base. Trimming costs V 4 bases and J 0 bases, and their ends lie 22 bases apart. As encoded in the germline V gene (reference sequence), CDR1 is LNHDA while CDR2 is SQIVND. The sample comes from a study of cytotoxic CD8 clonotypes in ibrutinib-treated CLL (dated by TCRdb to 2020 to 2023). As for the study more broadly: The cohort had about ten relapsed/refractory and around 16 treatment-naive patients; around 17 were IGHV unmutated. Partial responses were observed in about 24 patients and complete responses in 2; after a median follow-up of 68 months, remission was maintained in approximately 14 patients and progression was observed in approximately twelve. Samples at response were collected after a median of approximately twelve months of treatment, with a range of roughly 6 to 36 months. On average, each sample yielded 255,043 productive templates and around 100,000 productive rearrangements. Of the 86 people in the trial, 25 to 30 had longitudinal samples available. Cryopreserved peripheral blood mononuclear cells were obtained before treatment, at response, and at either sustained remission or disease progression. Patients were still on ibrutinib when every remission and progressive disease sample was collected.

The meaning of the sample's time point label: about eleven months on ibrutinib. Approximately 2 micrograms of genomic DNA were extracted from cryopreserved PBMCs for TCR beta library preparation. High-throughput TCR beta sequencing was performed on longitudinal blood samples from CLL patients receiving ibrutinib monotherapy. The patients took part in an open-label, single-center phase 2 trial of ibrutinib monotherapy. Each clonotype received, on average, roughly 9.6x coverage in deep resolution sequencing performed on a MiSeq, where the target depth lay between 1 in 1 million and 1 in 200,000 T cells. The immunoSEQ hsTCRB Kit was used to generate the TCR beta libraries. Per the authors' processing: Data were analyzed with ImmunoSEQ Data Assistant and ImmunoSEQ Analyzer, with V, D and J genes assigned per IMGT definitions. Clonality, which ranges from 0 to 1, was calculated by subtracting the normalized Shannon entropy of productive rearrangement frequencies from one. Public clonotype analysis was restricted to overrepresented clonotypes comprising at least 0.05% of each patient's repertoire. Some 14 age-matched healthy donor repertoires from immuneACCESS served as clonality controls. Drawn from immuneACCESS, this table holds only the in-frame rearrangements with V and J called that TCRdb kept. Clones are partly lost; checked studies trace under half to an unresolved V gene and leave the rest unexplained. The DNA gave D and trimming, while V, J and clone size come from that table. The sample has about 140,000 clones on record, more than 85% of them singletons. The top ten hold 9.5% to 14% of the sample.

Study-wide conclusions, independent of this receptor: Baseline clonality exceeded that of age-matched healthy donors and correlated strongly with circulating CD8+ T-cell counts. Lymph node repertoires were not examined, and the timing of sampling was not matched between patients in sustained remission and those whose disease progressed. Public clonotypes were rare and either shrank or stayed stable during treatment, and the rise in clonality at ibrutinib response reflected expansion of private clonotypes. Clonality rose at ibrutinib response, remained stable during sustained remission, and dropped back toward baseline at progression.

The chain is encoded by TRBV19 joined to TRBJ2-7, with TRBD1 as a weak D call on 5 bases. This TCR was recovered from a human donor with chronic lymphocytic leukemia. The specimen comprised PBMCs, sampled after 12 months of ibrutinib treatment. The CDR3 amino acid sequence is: CASSKPSPRTSFSYEQYF. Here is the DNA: TGTGCCAGTAGTAAACCCTCCCCCCGGACAAGCTTCTCCTACGAGCAGTACTTC.